Below, 15 T cell receptor beta chains from the same sample are listed, as sequenced in a study of blood T cell repertoires in COVID-19. This table comes from immunoSEQ multiplex PCR, and its TCRdb copy is limited to in-frame clones, with some not included. The data show roughly 50,000 clones, 80% to 90% seen once. The sample was peripheral blood. These receptors all stem from a man aged 45-65 years with acute or convalescent COVID-19.

The DNA of the CDR3 is TGCAGCGTTGAAACTGGGCATGGTGGCTACACCTTC. It encodes CSVETGHGGYTF. The V gene is TRBV29-1, the J gene TRBJ1-2; D gene uncertain. Germline V lookup: CDR1 SQVTM, CDR2 ANQGSEA. This CDR3 comprises 12 residues. Trimming took off 2 bases at V and 7 bases at J, with 11 bases between the two ends.

Only a few counts were recorded for this clone. J is TRBJ1-5 and V is TRBV5-5, with D possibly matching TRBD1 (5 bases). This CDR3 has 13 residues. Germline CDR1 reads SGHKS; CDR2 reads YYEKEE (reference sequence). V was shortened by 1 base and J by 9 bases, with 11 bases between the two germline ends. The CDR3 DNA sequence: TGTGCCAGCAGCTTGCAGGGAATCGCGCCCCAGCATTTT. This gives the protein CASSLQGIAPQHF. The whole variable domain, remainder taken from reference TRBV5-5 and TRBJ1-5, is DAGVTQSPTHLIKTRGQQVTLRCSPISGHKSVSWYQQVLGQGPQFIFQYYEKEERGRGNFPDRFSARQFPNYSSELNVNALLLGDSALYLCASSLQGIAPQHFGDGTRLSIL.

The DNA of the CDR3 is TGTGCCATCAGTGAGTCATCGGGTCTTATGCATACGCAGTATTTT. Protein: CAISESSGLMHTQYF. This rearrangement joins TRBV10-3 to TRBJ2-3; D is unclear. With 0 bases removed from V and 7 bases from J, the gap between germline ends came to 14 bases. Germline V gene data show CDR1 as ENHRY and CDR2 as SYGVKD. The CDR3 is 15 residues long.

V is TRBV11-2 and J is TRBJ1-2; D call uncertain. The CDR3 has 15 residues. CDR1 and CDR2 (germline): SGHAT, FQNNGV. V was shortened by 5 bases and J by 4 bases, with 17 bases between the two germline ends. As DNA, the CDR3 is TGTGCCAGCAGCCCAGACGCCAGGCCAGCCTATGGCTACACCTTC. Translation gives CASSPDARPAYGYTF.

V is TRBV3-1 (or the pseudogene TRBV3-2) and J is TRBJ1-2; the D is unclear. The V end lost 3 bases, the J end lost 0 bases, and 14 bases lay between the germline ends. Germline V gene sequence: CDR1 LGHDT, CDR2 YNNKEL (reference sequence). The CDR3 runs to 16 residues. DNA for the CDR3: TGTGCCAGCAGCCAGGCCCGACATGAAGCTAACTATGGCTACACCTTC. Protein: CASSQARHEANYGYTF.

The chain couples TRBV18 to TRBJ1-5; 8 nucleotides line up with TRBD1. V was pared by 3 bases and J by 1 base, with 8 bases of the junction left unmatched. This CDR3 spans 17 amino acids. Germline V lookup: CDR1 KGHSH, CDR2 LQKENI. As DNA, the CDR3 is TGTGCCAGCTCACCGAATCAGGGGGCGATGAGCAATCAGCCCCAGCATTTT. This gives the protein CASSPNQGAMSNQPQHF.

The J gene is TRBJ1-5, the V gene TRBV19, with a weak D call TRBD1 (6 bases). The CDR3 runs 17 residues. The ends were cut back, 0 bases at V and 4 bases at J, with 16 bases in the middle. Germline V CDR1 and CDR2: LNHDA, SQIVND (reference sequence). The DNA for the CDR3 is TGTGCCAGTAGTATAGATTCGTGGGGGCAGGTAAATCAGCCCCAGCATTTT. As protein: CASSIDSWGQVNQPQHF.

This clone was seen once. The rearrangement uses TRBV9 and TRBJ1-4, with a weak D call TRBD1 (5 bases). This CDR3 is 17 amino acids long. Germline CDR1 is SGDLS and CDR2 is YYNGEE. V was trimmed by 0 bases and J by 5 bases, leaving 17 bases between them. The CDR3 coding sequence is TGTGCCAGCAGCGTAGATTCAGTTACGACAGCAAATGAAAAACTGTTTTTT. It is translated as CASSVDSVTTANEKLFF.

The chain has TRBV2 and TRBJ1-3, with D perhaps TRBD1 (6 bases). Between the trimmed V and J ends, which lost 6 bases and 4 bases, there was a span of 13 bases. Germline CDR1 reads SNHLY; CDR2 reads FYNNEI. This CDR3 spans 14 amino acids. The CDR3 sequence is CASSPGVWGNTIYF. The CDR3 nucleotides read TGTGCCAGCAGCCCAGGGGTTTGGGGAAACACCATATATTTT.

To note about this clone: The junction differs from germline at one of its ends, possibly a read error. This chain connects TRBV5-1 to TRBJ2-1; 9 bases map to TRBD2. Germline assignment: CDR1 SGHRS and CDR2 YFSETQ. The CDR3 loop spans 12 amino acids. Here the CDR3 DNA reads TGCGCCAGCAGCTTGGAGGGACTAGCCCCGGTCTTC. Translated: CASSLEGLAPVF.

This chain joins TRBV5-1 and TRBJ1-2; weak D call: TRBD1 (5 bases). Trimming removed 0 bases at V and 5 bases at J, with 14 bases between. Germline lookup yields CDR1 SGHRS and CDR2 YFSETQ. The CDR3 runs to 15 residues. CDR3 in DNA: TGCGCCAGCAGCTTGGCTTGGGGCGCGGGGTATGGCTACACCTTC. Amino acids: CASSLAWGAGYGYTF. Filled out from reference TRBV5-1 and TRBJ1-2, the complete variable domain reads KAGVTQTPRYLIKTRGQQVTLSCSPISGHRSVSWYQQTPGQGLQFLFEYFSETQRNKGNFPGRFSGRQFSNSRSEMNVSTLELGDSALYLCASSLAWGAGYGYTFGSGTRLTVV.

This clone has more than one count but fewer than ten. V is TRBV2 and J is TRBJ2-7, with TRBD1 identical over 8 bases. The V and J ends lost 6 bases and 11 bases, in that order; junction bases with no gene match: 12. From germline, CDR1 is SNHLY and CDR2 FYNNEI. There are 13 residues in the CDR3. The CDR3 loop reads CASRSGDRPKEYF. The CDR3 DNA is TGTGCCAGCAGGTCCGGGGACAGGCCAAAGGAGTACTTC. Full variable domain (rest looked up from reference TRBV2 and TRBJ2-7): EPEVTQTPSHQVTQMGQEVILRCVPISNHLYFYWYRQILGQKVEFLVSFYNNEISEKSEIFDDQFSVERPDGSNFTLKIRSTKLEDSAMYFCASRSGDRPKEYFGPGTRLTVT.

This clone was seen once. This chain uses TRBV9 with TRBJ2-7, with a possible D match to TRBD2 (5 bases). The CDR3 is 15 residues long. V shed 0 bases and J shed 3 bases, with 13 bases lying between them. The germline CDR1 and CDR2 sequences are SGDLS and YYNGEE. CDR3 coding DNA: TGTGCCAGCAGCGTAGGTAATGATCGGGGCTACGAGCAGTACTTC. The encoded protein is CASSVGNDRGYEQYF.

This clone was counted a single time. The V and J genes are TRBV19 and TRBJ2-7; D not certain. With 3 bases removed from V and 2 bases from J, the gap between germline ends came to 8 bases. The CDR3 is 13 amino acids. CDR1 and CDR2 (germline): LNHDA, SQIVND (reference sequence). In DNA, the CDR3 is TGTGCCAGTAGTATTGCAGGCCCCTACGAGCAGTACTTC. Translation: CASSIAGPYEQYF.

V is TRBV24-1 and J is TRBJ2-2, with 8 bases lining up with TRBD1. Germline V gives CDR1 KGHDR, CDR2 SFDVKD. With 3 bases clipped from V and 0 bases from J, the junction kept 8 bases outside the gene matches. There are 18 residues in the CDR3. In DNA form, the CDR3 reads TGTGCCACCAGTGATGCGCAGGGGGCGAGAACGAACACCGGGGAGCTGTTTTTT. As protein: CATSDAQGARTNTGELFF.